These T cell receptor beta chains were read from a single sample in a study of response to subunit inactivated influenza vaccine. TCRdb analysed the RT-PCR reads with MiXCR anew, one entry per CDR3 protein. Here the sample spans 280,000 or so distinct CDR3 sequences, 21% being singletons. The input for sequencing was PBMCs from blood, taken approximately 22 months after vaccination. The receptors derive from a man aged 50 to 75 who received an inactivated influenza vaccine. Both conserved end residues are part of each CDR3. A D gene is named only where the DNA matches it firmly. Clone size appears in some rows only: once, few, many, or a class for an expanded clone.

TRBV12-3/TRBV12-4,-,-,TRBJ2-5,CASSLFSETQYF,TGTGCCAGCAGTTTATTCTCAGAGACCCAGTACTTC
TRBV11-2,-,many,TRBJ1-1,CASSLISGVHRKSIEAFF,TGTGCCAGCAGCTTAATATCGGGAGTTCACCGAAAATCGATTGAAGCTTTCTTT
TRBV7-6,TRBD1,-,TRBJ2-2,CASSLMDRANTGELFF,TGTGCCAGCAGCCTTATGGACAGGGCGAACACCGGGGAGCTGTTTTTT
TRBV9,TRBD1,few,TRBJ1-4,CASSRQGSTNEKLFF,TGTGCCAGCAGCAGACAGGGGTCAACTAATGAAAAACTGTTTTTT
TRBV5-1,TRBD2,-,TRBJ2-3,CASSLVAGGSTDTQYF,TGCGCCAGCAGCTTGGTAGCGGGGGGATCCACAGATACGCAGTATTTT
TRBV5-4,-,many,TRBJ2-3,CASSTDTDTQYF,TGTGCCAGCAGCACCGACACAGATACGCAGTATTTT
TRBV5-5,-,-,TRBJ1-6,CASSSGTGDIPLHF,TGTGCCAGCAGCTCCGGGACCGGCGACATACCCCTCCACTTT
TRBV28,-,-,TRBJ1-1,CASSKTLMSTEAFF,TGTGCCAGCAGCAAGACACTCATGAGTACTGAAGCTTTCTTT
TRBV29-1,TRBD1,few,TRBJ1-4,CSVGQGSEKLFF,TGCAGCGTTGGACAGGGAAGTGAAAAACTGTTTTTT
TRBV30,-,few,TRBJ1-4,CAWSVSQLNEKLFF,TGTGCCTGGAGTGTATCGCAGCTTAATGAAAAACTGTTTTTT
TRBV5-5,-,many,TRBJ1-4,CASRDPGVSNEKLFF,TGTGCCAGCAGAGATCCAGGGGTGAGTAATGAAAAACTGTTTTTT
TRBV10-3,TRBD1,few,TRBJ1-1,CATFDRADTEAFF,TGTGCCACGTTTGACAGGGCTGACACTGAAGCTTTCTTT
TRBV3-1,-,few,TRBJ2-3,CASSQTRSSTDTQYF,TGTGCCAGCAGCCAGACTAGGTCTAGCACAGATACGCAGTATTTT
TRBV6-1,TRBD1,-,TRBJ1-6,CASRTGADSPLHF,TGTGCCAGCAGGACAGGGGCGGATTCACCCCTCCACTTT
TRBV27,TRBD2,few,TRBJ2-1,CASSPGLGPYNEQFF,TGTGCCAGCAGTCCCGGACTAGGACCCTACAATGAGCAGTTCTTC
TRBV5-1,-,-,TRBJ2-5,CASSSLPREKETQYF,TGCGCCAGCAGCTCTTTACCCCGGGAAAAAGAGACCCAGTACTTC
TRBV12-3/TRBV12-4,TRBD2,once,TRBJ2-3,CASSPTSGHTDTQYF,TGTGCCAGCAGCCCCACTAGCGGACACACAGATACGCAGTATTTT
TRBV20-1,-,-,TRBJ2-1,CSAPNSYSSSYNEQFF,TGCAGTGCTCCGAACTCCTACTCCAGCTCCTACAATGAGCAGTTCTTC
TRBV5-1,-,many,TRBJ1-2,CASSLDTNYGYTF,TGCGCCAGCAGCTTGGACACCAACTATGGCTACACCTTC
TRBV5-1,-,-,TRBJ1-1,CASSLRQASTEAFF,TGCGCCAGCAGCCTAAGACAGGCTTCAACTGAAGCTTTCTTT
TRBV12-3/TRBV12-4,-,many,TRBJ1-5,CASSWISNQPQHF,TGTGCCAGCAGTTGGATTAGCAATCAGCCCCAGCATTTT
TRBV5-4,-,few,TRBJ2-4,CASSSALTRSTKNIQYF,TGTGCCAGCAGCTCCGCGCTGACTAGAAGTACCAAAAACATTCAGTACTTC
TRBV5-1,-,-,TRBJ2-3,CASSLAASGTDTQYF,TGCGCCAGCAGCTTGGCCGCGTCAGGCACAGATACGCAGTATTTT
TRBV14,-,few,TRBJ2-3,CASSSLDVRTDTQYF,TGTGCCAGCAGCTCCTTAGACGTGAGGACAGATACGCAGTATTTT
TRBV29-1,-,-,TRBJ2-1,CSAEGGSPNNEQFF,TGCAGCGCTGAAGGCGGGTCGCCGAACAATGAGCAGTTCTTC
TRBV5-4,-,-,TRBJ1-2,CASSLSVRGSYGYTF,TGTGCCAGCAGCTTGTCGGTACGGGGTTCCTATGGCTACACCTTC
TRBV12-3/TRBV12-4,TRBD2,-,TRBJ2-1,CASSFTSGVYNEQFF,TGTGCCAGCAGTTTTACTAGCGGGGTCTACAATGAGCAGTTCTTC
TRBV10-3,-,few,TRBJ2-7,CAISESIPYEQYF,TGTGCCATCAGTGAGTCGATCCCCTACGAGCAGTACTTC
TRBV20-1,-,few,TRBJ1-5,CSARDTNQPQHF,TGCAGTGCTAGAGATACAAATCAGCCCCAGCATTTT
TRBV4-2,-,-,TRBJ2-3,CASSQLLSGQSRVSDTQYF,TGTGCCAGCAGCCAGTTATTATCGGGACAATCAAGGGTCTCAGATACGCAGTATTTT